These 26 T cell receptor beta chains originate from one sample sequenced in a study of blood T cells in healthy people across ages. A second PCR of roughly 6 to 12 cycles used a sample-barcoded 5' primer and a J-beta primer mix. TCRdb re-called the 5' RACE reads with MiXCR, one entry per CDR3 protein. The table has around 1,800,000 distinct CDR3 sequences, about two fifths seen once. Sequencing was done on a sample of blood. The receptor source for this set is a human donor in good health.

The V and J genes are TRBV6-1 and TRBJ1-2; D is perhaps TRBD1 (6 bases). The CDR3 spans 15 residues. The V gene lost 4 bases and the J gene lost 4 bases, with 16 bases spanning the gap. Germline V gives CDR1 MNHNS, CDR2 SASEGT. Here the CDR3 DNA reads TGTGCCAGCAGTGGATCTCCTTACAGGGCCTATGGCTACACCTTC. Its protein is CASSGSPYRAYGYTF.

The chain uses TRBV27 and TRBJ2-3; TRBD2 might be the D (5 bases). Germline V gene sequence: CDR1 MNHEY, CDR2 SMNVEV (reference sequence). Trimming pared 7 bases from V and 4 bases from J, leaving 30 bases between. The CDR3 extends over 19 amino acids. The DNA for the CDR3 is TGTGCCAGCACCGCATACTTTGGGGTTAGGAAGCGGAGCGCAGATACGCAGTATTTT. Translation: CASTAYFGVRKRSADTQYF.

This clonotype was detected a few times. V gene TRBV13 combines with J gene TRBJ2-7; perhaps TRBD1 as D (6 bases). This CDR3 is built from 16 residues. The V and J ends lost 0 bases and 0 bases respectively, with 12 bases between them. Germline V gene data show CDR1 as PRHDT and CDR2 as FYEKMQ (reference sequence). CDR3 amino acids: CASSLGDSASSYEQYF. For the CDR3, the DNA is TGTGCCAGCAGCTTAGGGGACAGCGCTAGCTCCTACGAGCAGTACTTC.

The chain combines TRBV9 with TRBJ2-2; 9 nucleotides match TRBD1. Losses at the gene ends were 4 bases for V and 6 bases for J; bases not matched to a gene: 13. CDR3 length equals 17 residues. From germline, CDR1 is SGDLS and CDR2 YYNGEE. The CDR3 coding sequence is TGTGCCAGCAGCTTACAAACCGGGACAGGGCCGGCCGGGGAGCTGTTTTTT. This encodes CASSLQTGTGPAGELFF.

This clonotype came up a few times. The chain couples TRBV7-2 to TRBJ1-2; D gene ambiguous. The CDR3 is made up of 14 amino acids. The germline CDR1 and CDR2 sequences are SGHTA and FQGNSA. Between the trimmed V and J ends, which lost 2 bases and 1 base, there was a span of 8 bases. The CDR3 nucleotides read TGTGCCAGCAGCTTAACGGAACTTAACTATGGCTACACCTTC. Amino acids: CASSLTELNYGYTF.

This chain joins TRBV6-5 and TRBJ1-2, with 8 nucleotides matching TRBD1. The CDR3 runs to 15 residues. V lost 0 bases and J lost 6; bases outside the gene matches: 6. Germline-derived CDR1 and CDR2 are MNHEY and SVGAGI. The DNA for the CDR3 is TGTGCCAGCAGTTACTCGATGGACAGGGCAGATGGCTACACCTTC. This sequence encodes CASSYSMDRADGYTF.

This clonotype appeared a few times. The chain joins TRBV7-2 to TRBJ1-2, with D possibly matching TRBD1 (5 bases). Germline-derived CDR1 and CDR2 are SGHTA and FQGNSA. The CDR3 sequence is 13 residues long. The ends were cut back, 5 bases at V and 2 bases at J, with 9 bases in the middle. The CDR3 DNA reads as TGTGCCAGCAGCACGGACATGAACTATGGCTACACCTTC. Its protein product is CASSTDMNYGYTF.

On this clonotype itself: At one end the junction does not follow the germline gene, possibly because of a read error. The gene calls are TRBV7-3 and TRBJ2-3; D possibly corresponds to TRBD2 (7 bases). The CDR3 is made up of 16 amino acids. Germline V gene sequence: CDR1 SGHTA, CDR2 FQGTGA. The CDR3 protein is CANSSVEGGAKDTQYF. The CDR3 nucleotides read TGTGCCAACAGCTCGGTGGAGGGGGGGGCGAAAGATACGCAGTATTTT.

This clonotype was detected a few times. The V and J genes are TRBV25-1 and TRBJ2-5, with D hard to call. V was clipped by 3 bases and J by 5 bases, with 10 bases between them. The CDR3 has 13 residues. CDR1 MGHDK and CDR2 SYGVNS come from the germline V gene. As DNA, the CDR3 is TGTGCCAGCAGTGAGGGTTCCTGGGAGACCCAGTACTTC. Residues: CASSEGSWETQYF. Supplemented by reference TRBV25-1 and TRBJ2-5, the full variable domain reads EADIYQTPRYLVIGTGKKITLECSQTMGHDKMYWYQQDPGMELHLIHYSYGVNSTEKGDLSSESTVSRIRTEHFPLTLESARPSHTSQYLCASSEGSWETQYFGPGTRLLVL.

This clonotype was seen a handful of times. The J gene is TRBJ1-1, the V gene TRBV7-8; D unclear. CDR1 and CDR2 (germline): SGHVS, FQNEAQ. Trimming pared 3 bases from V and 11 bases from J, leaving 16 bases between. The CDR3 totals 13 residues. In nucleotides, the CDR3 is TGTGCCAGCAGCTTTGCCGGGAGTTCGTGGGCTTTCTTT. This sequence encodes CASSFAGSSWAFF.

Here the CDR3 DNA reads TGTGCCAGCAGTTGGGGCCCGGACAGCTCCTATAATTCACCCCTCCACTTT. Amino acids: CASSWGPDSSYNSPLHF. The chain joins TRBV6-2 or TRBV6-3 to TRBJ1-6; a possible D gene is TRBD1 (6 bases). The CDR3 has 17 amino acids. The V end lost 4 bases, the J end lost 0 bases, and 13 bases lay between the germline ends. Germline-derived CDR1 and CDR2 are MNHEY and SVGEGT.

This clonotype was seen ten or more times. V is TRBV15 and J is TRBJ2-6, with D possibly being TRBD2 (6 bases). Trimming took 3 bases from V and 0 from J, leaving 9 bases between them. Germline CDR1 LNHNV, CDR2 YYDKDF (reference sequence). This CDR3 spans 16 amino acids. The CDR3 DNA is TGTGCCACCAGCAGGGACTACCGCTCTGGGGCCAACGTCCTGACTTTC. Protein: CATSRDYRSGANVLTF.

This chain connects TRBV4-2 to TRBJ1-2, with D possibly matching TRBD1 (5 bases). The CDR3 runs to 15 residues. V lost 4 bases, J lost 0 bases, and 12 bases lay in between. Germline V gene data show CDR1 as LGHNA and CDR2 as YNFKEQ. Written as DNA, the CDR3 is TGTGCCAGCAGCCGGCCGGGGGATCCTAACTATGGCTACACCTTC. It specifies CASSRPGDPNYGYTF.

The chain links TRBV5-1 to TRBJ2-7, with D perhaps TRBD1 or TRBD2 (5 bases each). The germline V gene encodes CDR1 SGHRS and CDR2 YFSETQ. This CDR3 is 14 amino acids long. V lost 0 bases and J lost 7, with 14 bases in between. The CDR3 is CASSLALEDNEQYF. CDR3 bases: TGCGCCAGCAGCTTGGCCTTGGAGGACAATGAGCAGTACTTC.

The CDR3 DNA is TGCAGTGCCACTCCAGGGGGCAACACAGATACGCAGTATTTT. Its translation: CSATPGGNTDTQYF. The chain carries TRBV20-1 and TRBJ2-3, with TRBD1 matching over 8 bases. Germline V CDR1 and CDR2: DFQATT, SNEGSKA (reference sequence). This CDR3 is 14 amino acids long. Trimming at V came to 6 bases and at J to 2 bases, leaving 7 bases not matched to a gene.

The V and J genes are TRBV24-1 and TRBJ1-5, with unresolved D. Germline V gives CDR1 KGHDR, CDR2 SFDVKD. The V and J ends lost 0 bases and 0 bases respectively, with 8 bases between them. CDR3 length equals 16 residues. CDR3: CATSDLGADSNQPQHF. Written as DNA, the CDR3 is TGTGCCACCAGTGATTTGGGTGCGGATAGCAATCAGCCCCAGCATTTT.

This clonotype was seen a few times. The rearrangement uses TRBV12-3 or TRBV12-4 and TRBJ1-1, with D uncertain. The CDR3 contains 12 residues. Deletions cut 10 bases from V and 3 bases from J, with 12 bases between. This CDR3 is CATYGEYTEAFF. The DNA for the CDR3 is TGTGCCACCTACGGGGAGTACACTGAAGCTTTCTTT.

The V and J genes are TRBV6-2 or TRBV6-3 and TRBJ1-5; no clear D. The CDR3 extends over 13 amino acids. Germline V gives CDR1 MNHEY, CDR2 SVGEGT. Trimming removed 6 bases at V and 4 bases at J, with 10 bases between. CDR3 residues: CASRTKVNQPQHF. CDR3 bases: TGTGCCAGCAGAACAAAGGTGAATCAGCCCCAGCATTTT.

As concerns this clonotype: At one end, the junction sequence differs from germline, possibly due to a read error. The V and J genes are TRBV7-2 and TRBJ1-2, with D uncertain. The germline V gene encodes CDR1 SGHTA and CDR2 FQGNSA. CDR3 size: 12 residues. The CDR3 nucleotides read TGTGCCAGCAGAGCAGATAACCATGGCTACACCTTC. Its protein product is CASRADNHGYTF.

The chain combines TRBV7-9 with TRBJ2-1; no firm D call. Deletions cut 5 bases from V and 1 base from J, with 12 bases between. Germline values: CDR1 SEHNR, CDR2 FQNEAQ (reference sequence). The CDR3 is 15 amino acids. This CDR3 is CASSPELLSYNEQFF. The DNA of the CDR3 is TGTGCCAGCAGCCCAGAACTACTATCCTACAATGAGCAGTTCTTC. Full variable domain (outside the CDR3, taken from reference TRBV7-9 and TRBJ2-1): DTGVSQNPRHKITKRGQNVTFRCDPISEHNRLYWYRQTLGQGPEFLTYFQNEAQLEKSRLLSDRFSAERPKGSFSTLEIQRTEQGDSAMYLCASSPELLSYNEQFFGPGTRLTVL.

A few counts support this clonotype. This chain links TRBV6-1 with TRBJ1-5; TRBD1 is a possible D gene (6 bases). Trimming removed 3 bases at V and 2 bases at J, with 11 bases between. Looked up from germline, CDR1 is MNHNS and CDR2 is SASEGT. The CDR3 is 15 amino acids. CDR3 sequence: CASSETGIRNQPQHF. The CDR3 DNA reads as TGTGCCAGCAGTGAGACAGGCATTCGCAATCAGCCCCAGCATTTT.

The CDR3 spells CASSQGPWQQFF. CDR3 DNA sequence: TGTGCCAGCAGCCAAGGTCCGTGGCAGCAGTTCTTC. The chain joins TRBV3-1 to TRBJ2-1; D is unresolved. The germline V gene encodes CDR1 LGHDT and CDR2 YNNKEL (reference sequence). Trimming took off 1 base at V and 11 bases at J, with 9 bases between the two ends. This CDR3 has 12 residues.

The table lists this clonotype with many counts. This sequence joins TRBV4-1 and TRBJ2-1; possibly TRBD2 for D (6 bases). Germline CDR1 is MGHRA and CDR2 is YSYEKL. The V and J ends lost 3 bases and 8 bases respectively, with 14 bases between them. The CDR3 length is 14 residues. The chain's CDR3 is CASSQGDSKDEQFF. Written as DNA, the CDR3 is TGCGCCAGCAGCCAGGGGGACTCAAAGGATGAGCAGTTCTTC.

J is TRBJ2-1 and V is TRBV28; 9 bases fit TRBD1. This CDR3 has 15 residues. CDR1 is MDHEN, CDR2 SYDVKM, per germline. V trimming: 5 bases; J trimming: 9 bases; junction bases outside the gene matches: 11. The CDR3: CASSPRDRVFFEQFF. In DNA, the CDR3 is TGTGCCAGCAGTCCCCGGGACAGGGTGTTTTTTGAGCAGTTCTTC. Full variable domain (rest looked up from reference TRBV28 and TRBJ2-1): DVKVTQSSRYLVKRTGEKVFLECVQDMDHENMFWYRQDPGLGLRLIYFSYDVKMKEKGDIPEGYSVSREKKERFSLILESASTNQTSMYLCASSPRDRVFFEQFFGPGTRLTVL.

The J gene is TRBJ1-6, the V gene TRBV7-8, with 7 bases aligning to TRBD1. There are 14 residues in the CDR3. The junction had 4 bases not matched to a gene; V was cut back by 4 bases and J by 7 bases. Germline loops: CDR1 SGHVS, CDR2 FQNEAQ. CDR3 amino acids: CASSYTGVNSPLHF. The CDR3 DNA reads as TGTGCCAGCAGCTACACAGGGGTCAATTCACCCCTCCACTTT.

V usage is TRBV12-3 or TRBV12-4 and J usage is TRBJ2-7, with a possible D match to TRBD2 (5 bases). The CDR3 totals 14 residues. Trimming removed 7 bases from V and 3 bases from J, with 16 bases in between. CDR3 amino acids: CASTSPGSYYEQYF. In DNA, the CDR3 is TGTGCCAGCACTAGCCCGGGGTCCTACTACGAGCAGTACTTC.